This section outlines one T cell receptor (beta chain) sequence together with its context. One end of the junction is discordant with germline, which a read error may explain. This entry belongs to a study of T cells after yellow fever vaccination. TCRdb recomputed calls from the 5' RACE reads with MiXCR, one row per CDR3 protein. The table lists about 400,000 distinct CDR3 sequences, about 9.9% of them singletons. Per germline, CDR1 SGHTA and CDR2 FQGNSA. The CDR3 has 13 residues. This TCR was sampled from a young man who received the YFV17D yellow fever vaccine. The material was PBMCs, obtained on the day of the first yellow fever vaccination. The chain couples TRBV7-2 to TRBJ1-4; D might be TRBD1 (6 bases). CDR3 bases: TGTGCCAGCAGCACCTACAGGGATGAAAAACTGTCTTTT. It codes for CASSTYRDEKLSF.